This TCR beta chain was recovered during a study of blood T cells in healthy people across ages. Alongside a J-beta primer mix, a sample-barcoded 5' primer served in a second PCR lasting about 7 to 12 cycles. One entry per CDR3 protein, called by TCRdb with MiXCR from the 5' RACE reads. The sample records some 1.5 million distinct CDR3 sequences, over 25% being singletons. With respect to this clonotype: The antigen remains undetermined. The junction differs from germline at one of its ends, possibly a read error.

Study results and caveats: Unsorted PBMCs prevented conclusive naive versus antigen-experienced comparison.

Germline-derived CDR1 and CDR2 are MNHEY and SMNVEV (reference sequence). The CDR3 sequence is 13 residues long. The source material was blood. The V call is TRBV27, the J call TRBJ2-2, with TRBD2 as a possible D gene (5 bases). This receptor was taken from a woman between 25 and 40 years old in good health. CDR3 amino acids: CASATGATGEPFF. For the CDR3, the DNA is TGTGCCAGCGCGACGGGTGCCACCGGGGAGCCGTTTTTT.